The clone carrying this T cell receptor beta chain was seen only once. Its antigen is not known. This sample is drawn from a study of T cell responses to AZD1222 COVID-19 vaccine. Study-wide results and limits: Increased Spike-specific TCR breadth and depth were observed after two AZD1222 doses.

CDR3 length equals 13 residues. Germline V gene data show CDR1 as SGHAT and CDR2 as FQNNGV. The V and J ends lost 3 bases and 2 bases respectively, with 8 bases between them. Sequenced by immunoSEQ multiplex PCR; TCRdb stores in-frame clones only, minus some. The table has 150,000 to 200,000 clones, under 95% seen once. The material was peripheral blood, obtained 28 days after the second AZD1222 dose. This sequence joins TRBV11-2 and TRBJ2-7, with D uncertain. The source of this sequence is an adult who received the AZD1222 COVID-19 vaccine. The CDR3 nucleotides read TGTGCCAGCAGCTTCGACCCAGCCTACGAGCAGTACTTC. This encodes CASSFDPAYEQYF.